This passage covers 15 T cell receptor beta chains from one sample sequenced in a study of T cell changes during pregnancy in multiple sclerosis (dated by TCRdb to 2018 to 2020). The receptor library was made with the immunoSEQ multiplex PCR assay. Held by TCRdb, this immuneACCESS table contains in-frame sequences only and omits some clones. Under half of the omission traces to an unresolved V gene where checked; the cause of the rest is unknown. Present in this sample are fewer than 20,000 clones, approximately 90% of which were seen just once. Clones ranked in the top ten supply approximately 1.2% of the sample. The input for sequencing was CD4+ T cells from peripheral blood mononuclear cells, taken in the first trimester of pregnancy. The receptors were sampled from a female donor in good health, enrolled as a control in a pregnancy study.

J is TRBJ1-6 and V is TRBV9; D is possibly TRBD1 (6 bases). V lost 0 bases, J lost 8 bases, and 9 bases lay in between. This CDR3 is built from 14 residues. Germline V gives CDR1 SGDLS, CDR2 YYNGEE. CDR3 protein: CASSVVGGDSPLHF. CDR3 sequence (DNA): TGTGCCAGCAGCGTAGTAGGGGGGGATTCACCCCTCCACTTT.

This rearrangement joins TRBV30 to TRBJ2-1; 12 bases map to TRBD2. V dropped 3 bases and J dropped 5; count of bases not matched to a gene: 5. This CDR3 comprises 15 residues. Germline V gene sequence: CDR1 GTSNPN, CDR2 SVGIG (reference sequence). The CDR3: CAWSAASGRDNEQFF. The CDR3 DNA follows: TGTGCCTGGAGCGCCGCTAGCGGGAGGGACAATGAGCAGTTCTTC.

The rearrangement links TRBV4-3 to TRBJ2-7; the match to TRBD1 covers 8 bases. The CDR3 covers 13 residues. The germline CDR1 and CDR2 sequences are LGHNA and YSLEER. V was pared by 2 bases and J by 4 bases, with 1 base of the junction left unmatched. CDR3 nucleotides: TGCGCCAGCAGCCAAACAGGGGGGTACGAGCAGTACTTC. This gives the protein CASSQTGGYEQYF.

V gene TRBV7-2 combines with J gene TRBJ1-3, with 9 bases identical to TRBD1. The CDR3 consists of 14 residues. The germline V gene encodes CDR1 SGHTA and CDR2 FQGNSA. With V trimmed by 3 bases and J by 4 bases, 1 base remained unmatched. The CDR3 protein is CASSLTGGGNTIYF. The CDR3 region has the DNA TGTGCCAGCAGCTTGACAGGGGGAGGAAACACCATATATTTT.

The chain employs TRBV6-5 and TRBJ2-5, with unresolved D. V dropped 0 bases and J dropped 2 bases, with 7 bases sitting between them. The CDR3 is 14 amino acids. The germline V gene encodes CDR1 MNHEY and CDR2 SVGAGI. The CDR3 spells CASSYSYRQETQYF. In DNA form, the CDR3 reads TGTGCCAGCAGTTACTCGTACAGACAAGAGACCCAGTACTTC.

The chain couples TRBV29-1 to TRBJ2-1, with 8 bases aligning to TRBD2. The CDR3 has 15 amino acids. J lost 8 bases, V lost 8 bases, and 17 bases had no gene match. Germline V gene sequence: CDR1 SQVTM, CDR2 ANQGSEA. The CDR3 coding sequence is TGCAGCCTTCGAGCGGGGGCAGAACCATACTATGAGCAGTTCTTC. This encodes CSLRAGAEPYYEQFF.

This chain connects TRBV5-5 to TRBJ2-1; D possibly corresponds to TRBD1 (5 bases). The germline gives CDR1 SGHKS, CDR2 YYEKEE (reference sequence). The CDR3 is 15 residues long. V was pared by 0 bases and J by 2 bases, with 9 bases between. Written as DNA, the CDR3 is TGTGCCAGCAGCTTGGATCAGGGTACCTACAATGAGCAGTTCTTC. Encoded protein: CASSLDQGTYNEQFF. The whole variable domain, remainder taken from reference TRBV5-5 and TRBJ2-1, is DAGVTQSPTHLIKTRGQQVTLRCSPISGHKSVSWYQQVLGQGPQFIFQYYEKEERGRGNFPDRFSARQFPNYSSELNVNALLLGDSALYLCASSLDQGTYNEQFFGPGTRLTVL.

The chain is built from TRBV7-8 and TRBJ1-5; TRBD1 might be the D (6 bases). Germline lookup yields CDR1 SGHVS and CDR2 FQNEAQ. Trimming pared 4 bases from V and 6 bases from J, leaving 7 bases between. This CDR3 spans 12 amino acids. The chain's CDR3 is CASSSGVQPQHF. CDR3 sequence (DNA): TGTGCCAGCAGCTCAGGGGTTCAGCCCCAGCATTTT.

The chain links TRBV6-5 to TRBJ1-1, with unresolved D. The CDR3 totals 13 residues. V was shortened by 8 bases and J by 5 bases, with 15 bases between the two germline ends. Germline assignment: CDR1 MNHEY and CDR2 SVGAGI. Here the CDR3 DNA reads TGTGCCAGCCGGGAAATGGGAAAAACTGAAGCTTTCTTT. Translated, it gives CASREMGKTEAFF.

This sequence joins TRBV7-8 and TRBJ1-5, with unresolved D. V was trimmed by 5 bases and J by 0 bases, leaving 14 bases between them. This CDR3 contains 16 residues. Germline lookup yields CDR1 SGHVS and CDR2 FQNEAQ. The CDR3 spells CASSPVARFSNQPQHF. CDR3 in DNA: TGTGCCAGCAGCCCAGTGGCGAGGTTTAGCAATCAGCCCCAGCATTTT.

This clone has a handful of counts. This rearrangement joins TRBV11-2 to TRBJ1-2; TRBD1 matches 7 bases. CDR1 SGHAT and CDR2 FQNNGV come from the germline V gene. This CDR3 has 13 amino acids. Germline trimming cut 5 bases from V and 8 bases from J; bases unmatched to any gene: 8. CDR3 sequence (DNA): TGTGCCAGCAGCACCCCGACAGGGAACGGCTACACCTTC. It translates to CASSTPTGNGYTF.

V and J are TRBV5-6 and TRBJ2-7, with D unresolved. CDR3 size: 12 residues. Trimming took off 1 base at V and 7 bases at J, with 9 bases between the two ends. CDR1 and CDR2 from the germline V gene are SGHDT and YYEEEE. The DNA for the CDR3 is TGTGCCAGCAGCTTGTCGTACGGGGAGCAGTACTTC. Protein: CASSLSYGEQYF.

The chain links TRBV28 to TRBJ2-3; 10 bases match TRBD2. CDR1 MDHEN and CDR2 SYDVKM come from the germline V gene. The CDR3 contains 17 residues. V lost 6 bases, J lost 3 bases, and 12 bases stayed unmatched. DNA for the CDR3: TGTGCCAGCAGAATCTATCAAGGGGGACTAGCGACAGATACGCAGTATTTT. This codes for CASRIYQGGLATDTQYF.

This chain links TRBV2 with TRBJ2-1, with a tentative D call TRBD1 (6 bases). Per germline, CDR1 SNHLY and CDR2 FYNNEI. V lost 3 bases and J 1 base, leaving 10 bases between the germline ends. The CDR3 sequence is 15 residues long. The CDR3 spells CASSDWGPSYNEQFF. In nucleotides, the CDR3 is TGTGCCAGCAGTGACTGGGGGCCTTCCTACAATGAGCAGTTCTTC.

In DNA, the CDR3 is TGTGCCAGCAGCCGGGACAGAATCACTGAAGCTTTCTTT. This codes for CASSRDRITEAFF. The chain employs TRBV27 and TRBJ1-1; 7 bases align to TRBD1. Germline CDR1 and CDR2: MNHEY and SMNVEV (reference sequence). J was trimmed by 4 bases and V by 6 bases; bases with no gene match: 5. The CDR3 totals 13 residues.